This T cell receptor beta chain was profiled in a study of T cell changes during pregnancy in multiple sclerosis. Per the germline V gene, CDR1 is SGHRS and CDR2 is YFSETQ. This CDR3 comprises 14 residues. V was clipped by 1 base and J by 4 bases, with 11 bases between them. The method was immunoSEQ multiplex PCR; TCRdb's version includes in-frame clones alone and lacks a portion of them. The sample carries 83,000 or so clones, 85% to 95% recorded once. This specimen consisted of peripheral blood, obtained after pregnancy. This receptor was taken from a female donor in good health, enrolled as a control in a pregnancy study. The chain has TRBV5-1 and TRBJ1-1, with D perhaps matching TRBD1 (6 bases). The CDR3 reads CASSLWGLGTEAFF. Written as DNA, the CDR3 is TGCGCCAGCAGCTTGTGGGGGCTGGGCACTGAAGCTTTCTTT.